Presented here are 16 T cell receptor beta chains from one specimen sequenced in a study of human T cells and chemical hapten exposure. Each CDR3 protein is one row after TCRdb ran MiXCR on the RACE reads. The sample consists of around 60,000 distinct CDR3 sequences, around 6.6% of them appearing once. Documented time point: pre-sensitization, week 0. The treatment here: therapeutic diphenylcyclopropenone sensitization with weekly scalp DPC. Sequenced material: whole blood, taken in connection with sensitization to the hapten diphenylcyclopropenone (DPC). The source is a woman aged 30 to 39 with alopecia areata. Some clones in this sample may be carry-over from other donors' samples.

In its sample, this clonotype was seen many times. The V and J genes are TRBV7-2 and TRBJ1-2; perhaps TRBD1 as D (6 bases). This CDR3 spans 16 amino acids. V was clipped by 5 bases and J by 1 base, with 17 bases between them. In germline, CDR1 is SGHTA, CDR2 FQGNSA. The CDR3 nucleotides read TGTGCCAGCAGCCAAGGGGGGGAATTCAATAACTATGGCTACACCTTC. Translating it yields CASSQGGEFNNYGYTF.

This clonotype was picked up many times. The rearrangement links TRBV7-2 to TRBJ2-7; D is unresolved. Germline loops: CDR1 SGHTA, CDR2 FQGNSA. The CDR3 has 11 residues. Trimming took 3 bases from V and 4 from J, leaving 4 bases between them. The CDR3 DNA reads TGTGCCAGCAGCTTGGAGTACGAGCAGTACTTC. Protein: CASSLEYEQYF.

The CDR3 loop reads CSGGPQQEEAFF. CDR3 nucleotides: TGCAGCGGTGGCCCTCAACAGGAGGAAGCTTTCTTT. The rearrangement uses TRBV29-1 and TRBJ1-1, with D possibly being TRBD1 (5 bases). Trimming stripped 7 bases from V and 8 bases from J, with 17 bases between. The CDR3 spans 12 residues. Germline CDR1 is SQVTM and CDR2 is ANQGSEA.

This clonotype was recorded a few times. The chain is built from TRBV7-9 and TRBJ2-2; D perhaps matches TRBD1 (5 bases). V lost 2 bases to trimming and J lost 6 bases, with 19 bases between them. Germline V gives CDR1 SEHNR, CDR2 FQNEAQ (reference sequence). This CDR3 region has 17 residues. The CDR3, as DNA: TGTGCCAGCAGCTTATCCCACCAGGGTCGGGCGGCCGGGGAGCTGTTTTTT. The encoded protein is CASSLSHQGRAAGELFF.

This clonotype was counted at least ten times. V gene TRBV10-3 combines with J gene TRBJ1-6, with no clear D. Germline loops: CDR1 ENHRY, CDR2 SYGVKD. CDR3 length: 13 residues. Trimming pared 6 bases from V and 8 bases from J, leaving 11 bases between. The CDR3 DNA reads as TGTGCCATCAGCCTGGACGGAGATTCACCCCTCCACTTT. Translation gives CAISLDGDSPLHF.

This clonotype was seen once. A much larger clone sits a single nucleotide away, making a read error possible. This chain uses TRBV6-5 with TRBJ1-6; 7 nucleotides agree with TRBD1. The germline gives CDR1 MNHEY, CDR2 SVGAGI. Trimming took 2 bases from V and 2 from J; bases not matched to a gene: 0. The CDR3 contains 15 residues. CDR3 protein: CASSYQGAYNSPLHF. The CDR3, as DNA: TGTGCCAGCAGTTACCAGGGGGCCTATAATTCACCCCTCCACTTT.

This clonotype was seen ten or more times. V gene TRBV12-3 or TRBV12-4 combines with J gene TRBJ1-1; TRBD1 is a possible D gene (6 bases). Trimming shortened V by 6 bases and J by 2 bases, and 13 bases separated the two germline ends. This CDR3 comprises 14 residues. The CDR3 sequence: CASRTQGSNTEAFF. The CDR3 bases are TGTGCCAGCAGGACCCAGGGGAGTAACACTGAAGCTTTCTTT.

Many counts were recorded for this clonotype. The chain is built from TRBV10-3 and TRBJ2-1; 11 nucleotides align to TRBD2. The CDR3 is made up of 14 amino acids. With V trimmed by 6 bases and J by 3 bases, 1 base remained unmatched. From germline, CDR1 is ENHRY and CDR2 SYGVKD. The CDR3, as DNA: TGTGCCATCAGGACTAGCGGGGACTACAATGAGCAGTTCTTC. It encodes CAIRTSGDYNEQFF.

This clonotype came up many times. The rearrangement joins TRBV20-1 to TRBJ1-1; 11 positions agree with TRBD1. Germline V gene lookup returns CDR1 DFQATT and CDR2 SNEGSKA (reference sequence). CDR3 size: 14 residues. V shed 0 bases, J shed 9 bases, and the junction held 6 bases outside the gene matches. The CDR3 here is CSARDWTGGYQAFF. The CDR3 coding sequence is TGCAGTGCTAGAGACTGGACAGGGGGCTATCAAGCTTTCTTT.

V usage is TRBV20-1 and J usage is TRBJ1-2; the match to TRBD1 covers 9 bases. V shed 3 bases, J shed 4 bases, and the junction held 3 bases outside the gene matches. Germline loops: CDR1 DFQATT, CDR2 SNEGSKA (reference sequence). This CDR3 is 13 amino acids long. CDR3 sequence (DNA): TGCAGTGCTAGGGGGACAGGGCGCTATGGCTACACCTTC. This codes for CSARGTGRYGYTF.

This clonotype was found many times. The gene calls are TRBV27 and TRBJ1-2; D may be TRBD1 (6 bases). Trimming pared 5 bases from V and 0 bases from J, leaving 7 bases between. Germline CDR1 is MNHEY and CDR2 is SMNVEV (reference sequence). The CDR3 covers 13 residues. The CDR3 DNA reads TGTGCCAGCAGTCAGGGGTCTAACTATGGCTACACCTTC. This encodes CASSQGSNYGYTF.

Many counts were recorded for this clonotype. DNA of the CDR3: TGCGCCAGCCATGACAGGGAAGATGGCTACACCTTC. Its translation: CASHDREDGYTF. The chain combines TRBV5-1 with TRBJ1-2, with 7 bases that match TRBD1. The CDR3 covers 12 residues. The V segment lost 7 bases and the J segment 6 bases; nucleotides outside the gene matches: 6. Looked up from germline, CDR1 is SGHRS and CDR2 is YFSETQ.

This chain connects TRBV7-2 to TRBJ1-5, with TRBD1 matching 8 bases. Germline V gene data show CDR1 as SGHTA and CDR2 as FQGNSA. V dropped 1 base and J dropped 7; count of bases not matched to a gene: 6. CDR3 length: 15 amino acids. The CDR3 nucleotides read TGTGCCAGCAGCTTAGAGGGGGCAGGGGGCCAGCCCCAGCATTTT. This sequence encodes CASSLEGAGGQPQHF. The full variable domain, with the rest looked up from reference TRBV7-2 and TRBJ1-5, is GAGVSQSPSNKVTEKGKDVELRCDPISGHTALYWYRQSLGQGLEFLIYFQGNSAPDKSGLPSDRFSAERTGGSVSTLTIQRTQQEDSAVYLCASSLEGAGGQPQHFGDGTRLSIL.

This clonotype has at least ten counts. This sequence joins TRBV4-1 and TRBJ2-7; D gene uncertain. The V end was cut by 4 bases, the J end by 2 bases, with 18 bases between. Germline-derived CDR1 and CDR2 are MGHRA and YSYEKL. The CDR3 extends over 16 amino acids. The CDR3 here is CASSPSTLDQAYEQYF. CDR3 bases: TGCGCCAGCAGCCCAAGCACACTGGACCAAGCCTACGAGCAGTACTTC.

A few counts support this clonotype. The V and J genes are TRBV19 and TRBJ2-7; D tentatively reads TRBD1 or TRBD2 (6 bases each). Germline CDR1 is LNHDA and CDR2 is SQIVND (reference sequence). This CDR3 has 15 residues. Trimming took off 3 bases at V and 3 bases at J, with 15 bases between the two ends. The CDR3 spells CASSMRDTYFYEQYF. The CDR3, as DNA: TGTGCCAGTAGTATGCGGGACACTTATTTCTACGAGCAGTACTTC.

This chain uses TRBV6-6 with TRBJ1-6; tentative D call: TRBD1 (5 bases). The CDR3 totals 15 residues. V lost 0 bases, J lost 10 bases, and 13 bases lay in between. Germline V gene data show CDR1 as MNHNY and CDR2 as SVGAGI (reference sequence). The CDR3 sequence is CASSYSLRGDSPLHF. The CDR3 nucleotides are TGTGCCAGCAGTTACTCGCTTCGAGGGGACTCACCCCTCCACTTT.